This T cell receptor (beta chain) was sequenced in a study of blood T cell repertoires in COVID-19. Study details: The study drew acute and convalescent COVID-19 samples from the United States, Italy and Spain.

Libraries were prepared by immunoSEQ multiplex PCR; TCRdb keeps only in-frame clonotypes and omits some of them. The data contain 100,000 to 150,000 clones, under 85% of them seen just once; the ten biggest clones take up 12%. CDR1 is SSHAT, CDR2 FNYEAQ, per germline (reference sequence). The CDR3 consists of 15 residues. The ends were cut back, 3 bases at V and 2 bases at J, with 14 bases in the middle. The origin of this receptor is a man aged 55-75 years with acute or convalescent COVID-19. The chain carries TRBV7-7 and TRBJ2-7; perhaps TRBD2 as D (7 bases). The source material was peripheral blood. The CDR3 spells CASSFTEGGTYEQYF. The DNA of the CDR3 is TGTGCCAGCAGCTTTACTGAGGGGGGGACCTACGAGCAGTACTTC.